This TCR beta chain was sequenced during a study of T cells in Graves' hyperthyroidism and ophthalmopathy. Thyroid ultrasound and orbital computed tomography, with clinical symptoms and serum thyroxine and TRAb, informed diagnoses. The blood sample dates from first hyperthyroidism diagnosis, preceding any ophthalmopathy symptoms. Study-level points and caveats: In validation, the model predicted ophthalmopathy. These predictions came a median 6.5 months before onset. In the analysis, a 13 V-J model separated ophthalmopathy from stable hyperthyroidism.

There are a few counts of this clonotype. Its antigen is unknown. The CDR3 totals 15 residues. In germline, CDR1 is LNHNV, CDR2 YYDKDF (reference sequence). V lost 6 bases, J lost 3 bases, and 15 bases lay in between. RNA transcripts were the template for amplifying TCR beta CDR3 regions. TCR CDR3 regions were first amplified by RT-PCR with HTBI primers. TCRdb itself ran the multiplex PCR reads through MiXCR, one entry per CDR3 protein. The sample lists more than 550,000 distinct CDR3 sequences, roughly 20% occurring once. The rearrangement joins TRBV15 to TRBJ1-5; no reliable D call. Sequencing was done on a sample of blood. The source is a woman aged 50 to 65 with Graves' hyperthyroidism that later progressed to Graves' ophthalmopathy. The CDR3 loop reads CATRIGYQDNQPQHF. The CDR3 coding sequence is TGTGCCACCAGAATAGGGTATCAGGACAATCAGCCCCAGCATTTT.